This T cell receptor beta chain emerged from a study of blood T cells in healthy people across ages. As for the study in general: Capturing about one barcoded beta molecule per two T cells was achieved by template switching.

Sample-barcoded 5' priming and a J-beta primer mix drove a second PCR of roughly 6 to 12 cycles. TCRdb reprocessed the 5' RACE reads via MiXCR and lists one record per CDR3 protein. This table holds about 1,500,000 distinct CDR3 sequences, roughly 40% found once. Study observations and caveats: Unsorted PBMCs prevented conclusive naive versus antigen-experienced comparison.

Each sample yielded at least 6 million isolated PBMCs. The amount of total RNA extracted per sample was at least 5 micrograms. Germline V gene lookup returns CDR1 SGHRS and CDR2 YFSETQ. The CDR3 sequence is 15 residues long. In this sample, this clonotype turned up a few times. The antigen remains undetermined. The chain carries TRBV5-1 and TRBJ2-5, with a tentative D call TRBD1 (5 bases). TRBJ2-7 explains the end of the DNA better; the J call may be wrong. Sequenced sample: blood. The sequence derives from a woman aged 18-29 years in good health. The CDR3 DNA reads TGCGCCAGCAGCTTGGGTGGGGCTCCCCAATACGAGCAGTACTTC. This sequence encodes CASSLGGAPQYEQYF.